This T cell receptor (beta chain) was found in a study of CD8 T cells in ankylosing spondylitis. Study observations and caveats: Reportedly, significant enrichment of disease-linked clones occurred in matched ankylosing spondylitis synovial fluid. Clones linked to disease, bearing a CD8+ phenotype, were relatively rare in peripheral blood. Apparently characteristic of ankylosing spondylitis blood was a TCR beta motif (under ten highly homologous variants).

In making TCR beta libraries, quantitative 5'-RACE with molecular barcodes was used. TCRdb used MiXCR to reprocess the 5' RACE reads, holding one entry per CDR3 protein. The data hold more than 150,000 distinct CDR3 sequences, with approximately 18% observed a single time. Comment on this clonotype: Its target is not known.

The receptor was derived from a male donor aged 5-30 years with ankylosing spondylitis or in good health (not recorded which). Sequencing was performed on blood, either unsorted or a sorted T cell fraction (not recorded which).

CDR3 amino acids: CASSSQVIQQETQYF. The CDR3 nucleotides read TGCGCCAGCAGCTCCCAAGTTATACAGCAAGAGACCCAGTACTTC. The chain recombines TRBV4-1 with TRBJ2-5; unclear D gene. This CDR3 contains 15 residues. V lost 5 bases, J lost 2 bases, and 15 bases lay in between. Germline CDR1 and CDR2: MGHRA and YSYEKL.